A selection of T cell receptor beta chains follows, all from one sample in a study of T cell repertoires in cytomegalovirus infection. MiXCR was run by TCRdb on the reads, yielding one entry per CDR3 protein. The sample holds fewer than 250,000 distinct CDR3 sequences, about 23% seen once. Input material: CD8+ T cells from PBMCs. The source of these receptors is a human donor in good health (CMV status not recorded). Some clones in this sample may be carry-over from other donors' samples. Each CDR3 is given with its conserved first and last residue. The D gene is left open where the match is weak. Part of the rows lack a size; the others show once, few, many or a class for expanded clones.

TRBV12-3/TRBV12-4	TRBD1	TRBJ1-2	few	TGTGGGACAGGGACCAACTATGGCTACACCTTC	CGTGTNYGYTF
TRBV11-2	-	TRBJ2-3	few	TGTGCCAGCAGTCGGGACTGGATGCCAAACACAGATACGCAGTATTTT	CASSRDWMPNTDTQYF
TRBV4-1	-	TRBJ1-2	few	TGCGCCAGCAGCCAATTAGGCGGGGCGGGTAGCGCCTTC	CASSQLGGAGSAF
TRBV7-9	-	TRBJ2-1	-	TGTGCCAGCAGCTCCCGAGTTGGTGAACGAAGGGATGAGCAGTTCTTC	CASSSRVGERRDEQFF
TRBV12-3/TRBV12-4	-	TRBJ2-5	few	TGTGCCAGCAGTTTTCGACTCGAGGGGCAAGAGACCCAGTACTTC	CASSFRLEGQETQYF
TRBV12-3/TRBV12-4	-	TRBJ2-7	few	TGTGCCAGCAGTTTACAGTGGGCAAGCGAGCAGTACTTC	CASSLQWASEQYF
TRBV29-1	-	TRBJ2-3	once	TGCAGCGTTGAGCTGAAGGACACAGATACGCAGTATTTT	CSVELKDTDTQYF
TRBV7-3	-	TRBJ2-5	many	TGTGCCAGCAGCCTTGGTGGAGGCGCGGAGACCCAGTACTTC	CASSLGGGAETQYF
TRBV7-6	-	TRBJ2-7	-	TGTGCCAGCAGCAACATCGGGCTCGGCTACGAGCAGTACTTC	CASSNIGLGYEQYF
TRBV2	-	TRBJ1-5	many	TGTGCCAGCAGTGGCCTTAATCAGCCCCAGCATTTT	CASSGLNQPQHF
TRBV24-1	TRBD2	TRBJ2-2	-	TGTGCCACCAGTGATTTGACTAGCGGGGGGCCGAGGACCGGGGAGCTGTTTTTT	CATSDLTSGGPRTGELFF
TRBV7-3	TRBD2	TRBJ2-1	many	TGTGCCAGCAGCGTTAGCGGGGGGGCAGTCGAGCAGTTCTTC	CASSVSGGAVEQFF
TRBV29-1	TRBD1	TRBJ1-2	few	TGCAGCGGGGAGCCCGCAGGGGGCTATGGCTACACCTTC	CSGEPAGGYGYTF
TRBV7-2	-	TRBJ2-7	many	TGTGCCAGCAGCCCGGCTACCTACGAGCAGTACTTC	CASSPATYEQYF
TRBV7-6	TRBD1	TRBJ1-2	-	TGTGTCAGCAGCTTAGTTGGACAGGAGTTC	CVSSLVGQEF
TRBV19	-	TRBJ2-3	few	TGTGCCAGTAGTGATTTCGAAACGGATACGCAGTATTTT	CASSDFETDTQYF
TRBV7-6	-	TRBJ2-7	many	TGTGCCAGCAGCTTAGAAGGGGGCGGGACCTACGAGCAGTACTTC	CASSLEGGGTYEQYF
TRBV30	-	TRBJ1-1	-	TGTGCCTGGAGTGGGACCCTTGACACTGAAGCTTTCTTT	CAWSGTLDTEAFF
TRBV3-1	TRBD2	TRBJ2-7	-	TGTGCCAGCAGCCAGTCACTTGACGGGGGGAACGAGCAGTACTTC	CASSQSLDGGNEQYF
TRBV5-1	-	TRBJ2-7	few	TGCGCCAGCAGAATGGATCCCTCCTACGAGCAGTACTTC	CASRMDPSYEQYF
TRBV20-1	-	TRBJ2-7	-	TGCAGTGCCAGGGGGGGGACCACTTACGAGCAGTACTTC	CSARGGTTYEQYF
TRBV6-8	-	TRBJ2-2	-	TGTGCCAGCAGTTACGAAGGGCGAGGCACCGGGGAGCTGTTTTTT	CASSYEGRGTGELFF